The clone carrying this T cell receptor (beta chain) was seen repeatedly, ten times or more. The target antigen is unknown. This sample is part of a study of molecular identifiers for immune sequencing clone quantification. Across the study: Within a replicate experiment, RNA obtained from either approximately 20,000 or 98,000 naive CD8 cells was divided into five aliquots, and four of those aliquots were then sequenced. Study-wide points: One million naive cells reportedly did not prevent detection of spiked Jurkat TCR RNA from one cell.

CDR1 and CDR2 (germline): MNHEY, SVGAGI. This CDR3 contains 14 residues. Deletions cut 0 bases from V and 6 bases from J, with 9 bases between. The use of previously described methods and listed TCR primers produced the bulk TCR libraries. From the PCR reads, TCRdb called clonotypes with MiXCR, one entry per CDR3 protein. This table holds about 640,000 distinct CDR3 sequences, 20% found once. The rearrangement uses TRBV6-5 and TRBJ1-3, with no clear D. This TCR was sampled from a human donor in good health. Some libraries in this study had Jurkat cell RNA spiked in. Sample: naive CD8+ T cells from blood, with Jurkat cell RNA spiked in. Subset denoted: FACS-sorted CD8+CD4-CCR7+CD45RA+ naive T cells. The CDR3 DNA follows: TGTGCCAGCAGTTACTCCGGCGACCAAAACACCATATATTTT. It is translated as CASSYSGDQNTIYF.